Presented here are 17 T cell receptor beta chains from one specimen sequenced in a study of PD-1 blockade in classical Hodgkin lymphoma. Profiling relied on immunoSEQ multiplex PCR, and the TCRdb table lists in-frame clones only, not all of them. The table has more than 25,000 clones, over 75% seen once. Each patient experienced a relapse that followed autologous stem cell transplantation, and brentuximab vedotin exposure varied. Magnetic depletion of unwanted cells isolated CD4+ T cells from thawed PBMCs. The sample was CD4+ T cells from blood, taken at baseline. The origin of the receptors is a human donor with classical Hodgkin lymphoma.

This chain uses TRBV6-5 with TRBJ2-1; no reliable D call. The CDR3 length is 11 residues. Germline values: CDR1 MNHEY, CDR2 SVGAGI. The V end was cut by 2 bases, the J end by 9 bases, with 5 bases between. The CDR3 nucleotides read TGTGCCAGCAGTTACGGGTTTGAGCAGTTCTTC. It yields the protein CASSYGFEQFF.

This chain links TRBV18 with TRBJ2-1, with D perhaps TRBD2 (6 bases). This CDR3 contains 15 residues. The V end lost 3 bases, the J end lost 7 bases, and 16 bases lay between the germline ends. Germline CDR1 KGHSH, CDR2 LQKENI. In nucleotides, the CDR3 is TGTGCCAGCTCACCGGGCGGATCCGGGGGAAATGAGCAGTTCTTC. Amino acids: CASSPGGSGGNEQFF.

In DNA, the CDR3 is TGTGCCAGCAGCCCCAGGGACGTAGAATCCGAGCAGTACTTC. Its translation is CASSPRDVESEQYF. The chain has TRBV7-8 and TRBJ2-7; D may match TRBD1 or TRBD2 (5 bases each). The CDR3 length is 14 residues. Germline loops: CDR1 SGHVS, CDR2 FQNEAQ. V gave up 5 bases and J gave up 6 bases, with 17 bases separating them.

The CDR3 DNA sequence: TGTGCCAGCAGCTTACACCGCCCCCCTGCTGAAGCTTTCTTT. Protein: CASSLHRPPAEAFF. V gene TRBV11-2 combines with J gene TRBJ1-1; D call uncertain. V was shortened by 2 bases and J by 6 bases, with 13 bases between the two germline ends. The CDR3 has 14 residues. Per germline, CDR1 SGHAT and CDR2 FQNNGV.

J is TRBJ2-1 and V is TRBV10-3, with 8 bases identical to TRBD2. Germline V gene data show CDR1 as ENHRY and CDR2 as SYGVKD. With V trimmed by 3 bases and J by 6 bases, 7 bases remained unmatched. This CDR3 comprises 15 residues. The CDR3 here is CAISDSGLGGNEQFF. DNA of the CDR3: TGTGCCATCAGTGATTCGGGACTAGGGGGCAATGAGCAGTTCTTC.

In its sample, this clone was seen once. J is TRBJ2-7 and V is TRBV28, with D tentatively TRBD1 or TRBD2 (5 bases each). Germline V gene data show CDR1 as MDHEN and CDR2 as SYDVKM. The CDR3 sequence is 15 residues long. Deletions cut 9 bases from V and 2 bases from J, with 20 bases between. CDR3: CASHPSGRPTYEQYF. The DNA of the CDR3 is TGTGCCAGTCACCCTTCGGGACGGCCCACCTACGAGCAGTACTTC.

The CDR3 sequence: CASSGGEGLYEQYF. The CDR3 region has the DNA TGTGCCAGCTCCGGGGGGGAGGGACTTTACGAGCAGTACTTC. The gene calls are TRBV7-9 and TRBJ2-7, with 8 bases identical to TRBD2. Per the germline V gene, CDR1 is SEHNR and CDR2 is FQNEAQ (reference sequence). V was pared by 8 bases and J by 4 bases, with 10 bases of the junction left unmatched. The CDR3 contains 14 residues.

The chain combines TRBV5-6 with TRBJ1-5, with 8 nucleotides matching TRBD1. With V trimmed by 0 bases and J by 6 bases, 5 bases remained unmatched. Germline V lookup: CDR1 SGHDT, CDR2 YYEEEE. This CDR3 is built from 15 residues. CDR3 region: CASSLARDRSQPQHF. The CDR3, as DNA: TGTGCCAGCAGCTTGGCTAGGGACAGGTCTCAGCCCCAGCATTTT.

Only one count was recorded for this clone. This chain connects TRBV9 to TRBJ2-3; 9 bases map to TRBD2. CDR3 size: 15 residues. Losses at the gene ends were 5 bases for V and 1 base for J; bases not matched to a gene: 5. Per the germline V gene, CDR1 is SGDLS and CDR2 is YYNGEE. The CDR3 DNA sequence: TGTGCCAGCAGTCTTTGGACTAGCGGCACAGATACGCAGTATTTT. This translates into CASSLWTSGTDTQYF.

The V and J genes are TRBV19 and TRBJ1-2; 7 bases match TRBD1. Losses at the gene ends were 7 bases for V and 4 bases for J; bases not matched to a gene: 9. The CDR3 is made up of 14 amino acids. In germline, CDR1 is LNHDA, CDR2 SQIVND (reference sequence). This chain's CDR3 is CASTPDRRGYGYTF. CDR3 nucleotides: TGTGCCAGTACCCCGGACAGGAGAGGCTATGGCTACACCTTC.

CDR3 bases: TGTGCCAGCAGCTTGGGGACAGGGGGAATGGGGAATCAGCCCCAGCATTTT. Residues: CASSLGTGGMGNQPQHF. The chain uses TRBV7-2 and TRBJ1-5, with 11 bases identical to TRBD1. Germline-derived CDR1 and CDR2 are SGHTA and FQGNSA. Trimming cost V 3 bases and J 4 bases; bases outside gene matches: 8. The CDR3 length is 17 residues.

V usage is TRBV28 and J usage is TRBJ1-2; 8 bases are shared with TRBD1. The CDR3 sequence is 15 residues long. Per the germline V gene, CDR1 is MDHEN and CDR2 is SYDVKM. Unmatched junction bases numbered 11, after V lost 7 bases and J lost 4 bases. CDR3 protein: CASTPGQGLGYGYTF. The DNA of the CDR3 is TGTGCCAGCACCCCCGGACAGGGCCTGGGCTATGGCTACACCTTC.

V and J are TRBV29-1 and TRBJ2-7; 12 nucleotides match TRBD2. This CDR3 comprises 15 residues. CDR1 SQVTM and CDR2 ANQGSEA come from the germline V gene. The trim removed 7 bases at V and 2 bases at J, leaving 9 bases unmatched. The CDR3 sequence: CSALGASGRAYEQYF. CDR3 nucleotides: TGCAGCGCCCTAGGGGCTAGCGGGAGGGCCTACGAGCAGTACTTC.

The genes are TRBV28 and TRBJ1-1; D is undetermined. The germline V gene has CDR1 MDHEN and CDR2 SYDVKM. The V end lost 8 bases, the J end lost 4 bases, and 14 bases lay between the germline ends. The CDR3 is made up of 13 amino acids. CDR3 DNA sequence: TGTGCCAGCTCGGATTCGGCGAGCACTGAAGCTTTCTTT. This translates into CASSDSASTEAFF.

This chain uses TRBV6-5 with TRBJ1-4; D is undetermined. The germline V and J ends were trimmed by 6 bases and 11 bases, with 19 bases remaining between them. This CDR3 is 14 amino acids long. Germline assignment: CDR1 MNHEY and CDR2 SVGAGI. As DNA, the CDR3 is TGTGCCAGCAGCCGTGACCTAACAAGCGGGAAACTGTTTTTT. Residues: CASSRDLTSGKLFF.

The chain uses TRBV6-6 and TRBJ1-4, with 8 nucleotides matching TRBD1. The CDR3 has 16 amino acids. V lost 6 bases, J lost 0 bases, and 6 bases stayed unmatched. Germline CDR1 MNHNY, CDR2 SVGAGI (reference sequence). This CDR3 reads CASRSGTGATNEKLFF. The CDR3 DNA is TGTGCCAGCAGGTCCGGGACAGGAGCAACTAATGAAAAACTGTTTTTT.

The CDR3 sequence: CASSLGQGNEQYF. CDR3 coding DNA: TGCGCCAGCAGCTTGGGACAGGGCAACGAGCAGTACTTC. The chain links TRBV5-1 to TRBJ2-7, with 7 bases fitting TRBD1. Germline-derived CDR1 and CDR2 are SGHRS and YFSETQ. The CDR3 covers 13 residues. Germline trimming cut 0 bases from V and 5 bases from J; bases unmatched to any gene: 2. Complete variable domain (other parts from reference TRBV5-1 and TRBJ2-7): KAGVTQTPRYLIKTRGQQVTLSCSPISGHRSVSWYQQTPGQGLQFLFEYFSETQRNKGNFPGRFSGRQFSNSRSEMNVSTLELGDSALYLCASSLGQGNEQYFGPGTRLTVT.